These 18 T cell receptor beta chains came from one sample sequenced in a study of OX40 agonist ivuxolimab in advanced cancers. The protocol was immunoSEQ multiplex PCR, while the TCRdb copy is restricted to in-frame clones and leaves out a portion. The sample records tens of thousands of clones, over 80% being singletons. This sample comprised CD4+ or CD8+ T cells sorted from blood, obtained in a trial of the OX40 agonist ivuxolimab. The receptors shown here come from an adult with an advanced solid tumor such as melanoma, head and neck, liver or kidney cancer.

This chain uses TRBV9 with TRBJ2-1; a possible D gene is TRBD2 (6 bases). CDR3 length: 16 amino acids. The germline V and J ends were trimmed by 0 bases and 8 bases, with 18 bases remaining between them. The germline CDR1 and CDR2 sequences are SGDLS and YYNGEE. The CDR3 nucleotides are TGTGCCAGCAGCGTAGAAGGAGGGGCACCGAGCGATGAGCAGTTCTTC. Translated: CASSVEGGAPSDEQFF.

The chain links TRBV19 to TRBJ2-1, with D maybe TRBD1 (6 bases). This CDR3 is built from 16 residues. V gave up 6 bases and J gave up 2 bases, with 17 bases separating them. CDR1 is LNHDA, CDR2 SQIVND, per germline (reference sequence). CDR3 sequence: CASSAGGGAPYNEQFF. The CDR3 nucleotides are TGTGCCAGTAGCGCTGGTGGGGGCGCCCCCTACAATGAGCAGTTCTTC.

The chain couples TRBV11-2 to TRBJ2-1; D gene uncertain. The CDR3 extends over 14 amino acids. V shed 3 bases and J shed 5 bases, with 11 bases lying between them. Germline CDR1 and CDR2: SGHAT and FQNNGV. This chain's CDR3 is CASSFIPPDNEQFF. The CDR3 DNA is TGTGCCAGCAGCTTCATCCCCCCGGACAATGAGCAGTTCTTC.

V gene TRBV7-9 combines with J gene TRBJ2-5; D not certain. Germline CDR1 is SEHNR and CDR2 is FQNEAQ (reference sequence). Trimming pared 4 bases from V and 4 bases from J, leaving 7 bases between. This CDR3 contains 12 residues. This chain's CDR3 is CASSSRIETQYF. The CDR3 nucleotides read TGTGCCAGCAGCTCAAGGATAGAGACCCAGTACTTC.

Written as DNA, the CDR3 is TGTGCCAGCAGCTCTAGCGGGGGGTACTACGAGCAGTACTTC. The encoded protein is CASSSSGGYYEQYF. The V and J genes are TRBV11-2 and TRBJ2-7; TRBD2 matches 11 bases. Trimming cost V 4 bases and J 3 bases; bases outside gene matches: 2. This CDR3 has 14 residues. CDR1 is SGHAT, CDR2 FQNNGV, per germline.

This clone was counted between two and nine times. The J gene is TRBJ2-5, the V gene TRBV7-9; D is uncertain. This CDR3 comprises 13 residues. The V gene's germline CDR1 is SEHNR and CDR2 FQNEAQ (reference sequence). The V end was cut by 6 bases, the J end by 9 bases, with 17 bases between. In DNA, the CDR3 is TGTGCCAGCAGTCTTAACCCGGATGCGGCCCAGTACTTC. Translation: CASSLNPDAAQYF. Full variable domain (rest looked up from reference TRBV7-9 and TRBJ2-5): DTGVSQNPRHKITKRGQNVTFRCDPISEHNRLYWYRQTLGQGPEFLTYFQNEAQLEKSRLLSDRFSAERPKGSFSTLEIQRTEQGDSAMYLCASSLNPDAAQYFGPGTRLLVL.

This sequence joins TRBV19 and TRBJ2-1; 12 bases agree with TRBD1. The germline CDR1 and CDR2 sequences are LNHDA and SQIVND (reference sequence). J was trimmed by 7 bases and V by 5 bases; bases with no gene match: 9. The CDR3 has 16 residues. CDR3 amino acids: CASSLWGQGAPNEQFF. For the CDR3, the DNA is TGTGCCAGTAGTCTTTGGGGACAGGGGGCGCCGAATGAGCAGTTCTTC.

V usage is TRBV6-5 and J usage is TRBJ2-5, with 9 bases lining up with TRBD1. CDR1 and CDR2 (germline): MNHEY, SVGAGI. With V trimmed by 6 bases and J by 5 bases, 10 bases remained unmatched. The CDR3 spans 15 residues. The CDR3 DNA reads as TGTGCCAGCAGGCTACAGGGGGCGCGTGGGGAGACCCAGTACTTC. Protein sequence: CASRLQGARGETQYF.

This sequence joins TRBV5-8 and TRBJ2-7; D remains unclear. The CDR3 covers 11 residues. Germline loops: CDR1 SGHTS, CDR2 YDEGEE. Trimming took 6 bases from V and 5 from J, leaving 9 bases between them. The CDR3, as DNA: TGTGCCAGCACGGCATACCACGAGCAGTACTTC. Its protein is CASTAYHEQYF.

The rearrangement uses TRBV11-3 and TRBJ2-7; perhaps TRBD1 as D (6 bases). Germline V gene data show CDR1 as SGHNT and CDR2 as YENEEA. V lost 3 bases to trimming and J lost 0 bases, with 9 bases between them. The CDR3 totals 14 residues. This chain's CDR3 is CASSFRGPSYEQYF. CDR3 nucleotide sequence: TGTGCCAGCAGCTTCAGGGGTCCCTCCTACGAGCAGTACTTC.

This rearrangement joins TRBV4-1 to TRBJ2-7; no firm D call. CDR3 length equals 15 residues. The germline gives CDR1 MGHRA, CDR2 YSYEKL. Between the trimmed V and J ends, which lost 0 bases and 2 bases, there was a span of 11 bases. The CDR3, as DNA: TGCGCCAGCAGCCAAGATAGGACGGTCGCCTACGAGCAGTACTTC. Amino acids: CASSQDRTVAYEQYF.

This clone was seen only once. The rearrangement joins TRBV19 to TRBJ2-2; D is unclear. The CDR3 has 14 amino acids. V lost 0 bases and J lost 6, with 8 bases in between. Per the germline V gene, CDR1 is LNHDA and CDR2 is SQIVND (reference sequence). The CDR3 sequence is CASSIDLKAGELFF. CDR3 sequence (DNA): TGTGCCAGTAGTATAGACCTTAAGGCCGGGGAGCTGTTTTTT.

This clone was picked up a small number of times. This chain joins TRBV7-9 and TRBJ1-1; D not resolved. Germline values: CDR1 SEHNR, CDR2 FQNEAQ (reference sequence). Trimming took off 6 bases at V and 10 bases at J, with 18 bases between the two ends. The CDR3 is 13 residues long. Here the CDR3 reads CASSHHGEVVAFF. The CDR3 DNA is TGTGCCAGCAGTCATCATGGGGAAGTTGTAGCTTTCTTT.

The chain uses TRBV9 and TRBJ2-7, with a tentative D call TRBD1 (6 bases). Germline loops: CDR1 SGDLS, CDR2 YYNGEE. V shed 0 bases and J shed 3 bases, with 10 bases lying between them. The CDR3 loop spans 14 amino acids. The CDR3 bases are TGTGCCAGCAGCGTAGATGGGACAAACTACGAGCAGTACTTC. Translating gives CASSVDGTNYEQYF. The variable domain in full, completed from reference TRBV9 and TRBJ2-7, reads DSGVTQTPKHLITATGQRVTLRCSPRSGDLSVYWYQQSLDQGLQFLIQYYNGEERAKGNILERFSAQQFPDLHSELNLSSLELGDSALYFCASSVDGTNYEQYFGPGTRLTVT.

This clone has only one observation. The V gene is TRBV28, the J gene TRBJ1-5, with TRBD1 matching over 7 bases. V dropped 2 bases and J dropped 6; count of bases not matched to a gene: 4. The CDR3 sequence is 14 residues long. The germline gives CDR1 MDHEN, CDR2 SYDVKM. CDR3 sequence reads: CASSLTGEGQPQHF. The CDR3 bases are TGTGCCAGCAGTTTAACAGGGGAGGGTCAGCCCCAGCATTTT.

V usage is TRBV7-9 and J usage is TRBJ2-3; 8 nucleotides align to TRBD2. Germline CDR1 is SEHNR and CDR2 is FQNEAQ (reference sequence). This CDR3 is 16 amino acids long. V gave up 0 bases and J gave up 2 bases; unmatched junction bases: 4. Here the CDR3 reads CASSLASGSYTDTQYF. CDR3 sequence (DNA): TGTGCCAGCAGCTTAGCAAGCGGGAGCTACACAGATACGCAGTATTTT.

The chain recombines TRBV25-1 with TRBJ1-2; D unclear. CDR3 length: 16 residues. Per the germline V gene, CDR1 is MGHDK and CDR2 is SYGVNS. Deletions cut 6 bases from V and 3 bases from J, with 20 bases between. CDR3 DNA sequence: TGTGCCAGCAGAAATTCCTCAGGCGCGGGCGACTATGGCTACACCTTC. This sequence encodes CASRNSSGAGDYGYTF.

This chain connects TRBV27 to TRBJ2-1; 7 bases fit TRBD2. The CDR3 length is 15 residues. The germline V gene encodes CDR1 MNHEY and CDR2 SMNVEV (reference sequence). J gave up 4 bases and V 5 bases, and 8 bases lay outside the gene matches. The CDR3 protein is CASSIISGTYNEQFF. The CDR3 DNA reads TGTGCCAGCAGTATAATAAGCGGGACTTACAATGAGCAGTTCTTC.